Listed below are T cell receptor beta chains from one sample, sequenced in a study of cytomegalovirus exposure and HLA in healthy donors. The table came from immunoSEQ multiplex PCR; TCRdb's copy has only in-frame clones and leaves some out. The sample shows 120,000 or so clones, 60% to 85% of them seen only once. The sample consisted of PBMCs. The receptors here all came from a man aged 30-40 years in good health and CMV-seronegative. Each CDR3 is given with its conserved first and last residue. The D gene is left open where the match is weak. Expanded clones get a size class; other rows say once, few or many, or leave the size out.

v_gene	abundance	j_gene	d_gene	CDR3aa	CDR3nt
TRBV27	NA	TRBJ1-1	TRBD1	CATRQGGFTEAFF	TGTGCCACCCGACAGGGGGGGTTCACTGAAGCTTTCTTT
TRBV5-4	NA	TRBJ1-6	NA	CASSLAGLRGGSPLHF	TGTGCCAGCAGCTTGGCTGGCTTACGGGGGGGTTCACCCCTCCACTTT
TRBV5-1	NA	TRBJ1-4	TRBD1	CASSLGPGGEKLFF	TGCGCCAGCAGCTTGGGGCCAGGGGGAGAAAAACTGTTTTTT
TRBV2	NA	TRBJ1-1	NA	CASRSEFGTEAFF	TGTGCCAGCCGGAGCGAATTTGGGACTGAAGCTTTCTTT
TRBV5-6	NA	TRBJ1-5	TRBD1	CASSWRGTGGPNQPQHF	TGTGCCAGCAGCTGGAGGGGGACAGGGGGCCCTAATCAGCCCCAGCATTTT
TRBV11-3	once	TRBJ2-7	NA	CASSLGGTYEQYF	TGTGCCAGCAGCTTAGGCGGGACCTACGAGCAGTACTTC
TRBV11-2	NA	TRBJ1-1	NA	CASSLDSLSNTEAFF	TGTGCCAGCAGCTTAGATAGCCTCAGCAACACTGAAGCTTTCTTT
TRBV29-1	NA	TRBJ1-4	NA	CSVQGGWTTNEKLFF	TGCAGCGTTCAAGGCGGCTGGACAACTAATGAAAAACTGTTTTTT
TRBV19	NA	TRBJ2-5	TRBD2	CASSIGPGLAGVQETQYF	TGTGCCAGTAGTATTGGCCCGGGTTTAGCGGGAGTACAAGAGACCCAGTACTTC
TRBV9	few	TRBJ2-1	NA	CASSPYREEQFF	TGTGCCAGCAGCCCCTACAGAGAGGAGCAGTTCTTC
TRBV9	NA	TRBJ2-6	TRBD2	CASSVGVSGAWGANVLTF	TGTGCCAGCAGCGTAGGGGTTAGCGGGGCTTGGGGGGCCAACGTCCTGACTTTC
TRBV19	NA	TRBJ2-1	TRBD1	CASTRGQTTNEQFF	TGTGCCAGTACCCGGGGACAGACAACCAATGAGCAGTTCTTC
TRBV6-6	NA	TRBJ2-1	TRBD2	CASSYSLLAGNNEQFF	TGTGCCAGCAGTTACTCGTTACTAGCGGGAAACAATGAGCAGTTCTTC
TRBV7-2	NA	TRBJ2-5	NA	CASSRASQETQYF	TGTGCCAGCAGCCGCGCGTCCCAAGAGACCCAGTACTTC
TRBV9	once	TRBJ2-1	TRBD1	CASSVGTGEPYNEQFF	TGTGCCAGCAGCGTAGGCACAGGGGAACCCTACAATGAGCAGTTCTTC
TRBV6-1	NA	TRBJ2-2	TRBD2	CASSGTILGELFF	TGTGCCAGCAGCGGGACTATTCTGGGGGAGCTGTTTTTT
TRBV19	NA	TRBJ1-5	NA	CASSTIRTVRYQPQHF	TGTGCCAGTAGTACAATCCGGACAGTGCGATATCAGCCCCAGCATTTT
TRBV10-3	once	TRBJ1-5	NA	CAAGLEGNQPQHF	TGTGCCGCTGGACTTGAGGGCAATCAGCCCCAGCATTTT
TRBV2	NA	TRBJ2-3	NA	CASNGRGSSTDTQYF	TGTGCCAGCAACGGAAGGGGATCTAGCACAGATACGCAGTATTTT
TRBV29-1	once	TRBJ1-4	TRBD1	CSVGQGGREKLFF	TGCAGCGTTGGACAGGGGGGGAGGGAAAAACTGTTTTTT
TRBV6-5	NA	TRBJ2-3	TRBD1	CAATDRNTDTQYF	TGTGCCGCCACGGACAGGAACACAGATACGCAGTATTTT
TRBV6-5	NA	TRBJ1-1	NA	CASSYGHSANTEAFF	TGTGCCAGCAGTTACGGGCACAGTGCGAACACTGAAGCTTTCTTT